This passage covers 17 T cell receptor beta chains from one sample sequenced in a study of blood T cell repertoires in COVID-19 (dated by TCRdb to the early 2020s). The library was generated by the immunoSEQ multiplex PCR assay. TCRdb obtained this table from immuneACCESS and retained in-frame rearrangements with V and J assigned. These tables miss some clones; where compared with another copy, unresolved V genes account for less than half of the shortfall, and the remainder is unexplained. A total of more than 150,000 clones appear in this sample, around 80% of them only once. The ten largest account for around 15% of the sample. The sample taken for sequencing was PBMCs or T cells enriched from blood (not recorded which). The receptors were sampled from a man between 60 and 75 years old who had been exposed to COVID-19.

CDR3 sequence (DNA): TGTGCCTGGATCATGTACCAGGGCAGGGGTATTGGCTACACCTTC. Translation: CAWIMYQGRGIGYTF. This chain connects TRBV30 to TRBJ1-2, with D possibly TRBD1 on 6 matching bases. The V end lost 4 bases, the J end lost 7 bases, and 22 bases lay between the germline ends. CDR1 and CDR2 (germline): GTSNPN, SVGIG (reference sequence). CDR3 length: 15 residues.

This clone appeared a single time. V gene TRBV10-3 combines with J gene TRBJ2-3, with D unclear. The CDR3 extends over 14 amino acids. V lost 3 bases and J lost 4, with 11 bases in between. Germline-derived CDR1 and CDR2 are ENHRY and SYGVKD. The CDR3 sequence: CAISDAQKPDTQYF. The CDR3 nucleotides are TGTGCCATCAGTGATGCACAGAAGCCAGATACGCAGTATTTT.

This clone has only one observation. This chain uses TRBV29-1 with TRBJ1-2; weak D call: TRBD1 (6 bases). The CDR3 contains 13 residues. V lost 3 bases and J 4 bases, leaving 12 bases between the germline ends. The V gene's germline CDR1 is SQVTM and CDR2 ANQGSEA. CDR3 loop: CSVEEGGVYGYTF. In DNA form, the CDR3 reads TGCAGCGTTGAGGAGGGGGGGGTCTATGGCTACACCTTC.

The chain recombines TRBV7-9 with TRBJ1-3, with D possibly TRBD1 on 6 matching bases. CDR1 SEHNR and CDR2 FQNEAQ come from the germline V gene (reference sequence). The CDR3 has 16 residues. Trimming removed 7 bases from V and 0 bases from J, with 16 bases in between. CDR3 in amino acids: CASIETRGASGNTIYF. In DNA form, the CDR3 reads TGTGCCAGCATCGAGACACGGGGGGCCTCTGGAAACACCATATATTTT.

In the case of this clone: This CDR3 is also generated by other DNA sequences in the sample. The chain carries TRBV20-1 and TRBJ2-3; D possibly corresponds to TRBD2 (6 bases). V was cut by 3 bases and J by 0 bases, with 13 bases left in between. The CDR3 has 15 amino acids. Germline V gene data show CDR1 as DFQATT and CDR2 as SNEGSKA (reference sequence). The CDR3 region has the DNA TGCAGTGCTAGTCGGTTGGCGGGAAGCACAGATACGCAGTATTTT. Encoded protein: CSASRLAGSTDTQYF.

The V and J genes are TRBV11-3 and TRBJ2-1; D may be TRBD2 (6 bases). CDR3 size: 15 residues. Trimming stripped 4 bases from V and 4 bases from J, with 14 bases between. The germline CDR1 and CDR2 sequences are SGHNT and YENEEA. The CDR3 nucleotides read TGTGCCAGCAGCTCGTTGGGTGCGGGGTACAATGAGCAGTTCTTC. Translated: CASSSLGAGYNEQFF.

The V call is TRBV27, the J call TRBJ2-7; a possible D gene is TRBD1 (6 bases). This CDR3 is built from 15 residues. Germline CDR1 MNHEY, CDR2 SMNVEV (reference sequence). Trimming pared 2 bases from V and 2 bases from J, leaving 13 bases between. For the CDR3, the DNA is TGTGCCAGCAGTTTACGGCCAGGGGCCACCTACGAGCAGTACTTC. Translated, it gives CASSLRPGATYEQYF.

V is TRBV28 and J is TRBJ2-7; 7 bases map to TRBD2. Germline V gene sequence: CDR1 MDHEN, CDR2 SYDVKM. V shed 8 bases, J shed 3 bases, and the junction held 7 bases outside the gene matches. The CDR3 is 13 residues long. Here the CDR3 DNA reads TGTGCCAGCCATGGAGCGGGACTCTACGAGCAGTACTTC. Amino acids: CASHGAGLYEQYF.

The genes are TRBV18 and TRBJ2-3, with TRBD2 identical over 10 bases. This CDR3 region has 15 residues. CDR1 and CDR2 (germline): KGHSH, LQKENI. J gave up 4 bases and V 5 bases, and 6 bases lay outside the gene matches. CDR3 coding DNA: TGTGCCAGCTCAAGCGGGAGGGCCCTCGCAGATACGCAGTATTTT. As protein: CASSSGRALADTQYF. Based on the CDR3 plus reference TRBV18 and TRBJ2-3, the full variable domain is NAGVMQNPRHLVRRRGQEARLRCSPMKGHSHVYWYRQLPEEGLKFMVYLQKENIIDESGMPKERFSAEFPKEGPSILRIQQVVRGDSAAYFCASSSGRALADTQYFGPGTRLTVL.

The rearrangement links TRBV9 to TRBJ1-6; D unresolved. CDR3 length equals 15 residues. Germline values: CDR1 SGDLS, CDR2 YYNGEE. V lost 0 bases and J 6 bases, leaving 10 bases between the germline ends. The CDR3 DNA is TGTGCCAGCAGCGTAGCTGGCTTCCCTAATTCACCCCTCCACTTT. This gives the protein CASSVAGFPNSPLHF.

This clone was detected only once. The chain combines TRBV12-3 or TRBV12-4 with TRBJ1-1; no clear D gene. V lost 6 bases and J lost 8, with 13 bases in between. The CDR3 is made up of 12 amino acids. The CDR3 coding sequence is TGTGCCAGCAGCCCCCCGAGATCCGAAGCTTTCTTT. Translation gives CASSPPRSEAFF.

V is TRBV24-1 and J is TRBJ2-4; D ambiguous. The CDR3 contains 11 residues. Trimming took 1 base from V and 8 from J, leaving 2 bases between them. Per germline, CDR1 KGHDR and CDR2 SFDVKD. The CDR3 region has the DNA TGTGCCACCAGTGATTTCGACATTCAGTACTTC. It codes for CATSDFDIQYF.

The genes are TRBV27 and TRBJ2-2; D possibly corresponds to TRBD1 (6 bases). V gave up 3 bases and J gave up 4 bases, with 9 bases separating them. This CDR3 region has 14 residues. Germline CDR1 MNHEY, CDR2 SMNVEV (reference sequence). In DNA, the CDR3 is TGTGCCAGCAGTTTCCGACAGGTCACCGGGGAGCTGTTTTTT. This translates into CASSFRQVTGELFF.

This chain links TRBV30 with TRBJ2-3; 7 bases match TRBD2. The CDR3 is made up of 15 amino acids. Unmatched junction bases numbered 6, after V lost 0 bases and J lost 3 bases. Per germline, CDR1 GTSNPN and CDR2 SVGIG (reference sequence). This CDR3 is CAWSVGGRATDTQYF. In nucleotides, the CDR3 is TGTGCCTGGAGTGTTGGTGGGAGGGCTACAGATACGCAGTATTTT.

This CDR3 is CASSVEGAPGNEQFF. CDR3 DNA sequence: TGTGCCAGCAGCGTAGAGGGGGCGCCAGGCAATGAGCAGTTCTTC. The chain uses TRBV9 and TRBJ2-1; 7 nucleotides align to TRBD1. CDR1 is SGDLS and CDR2 is YYNGEE in the germline V gene. Losses at the gene ends were 0 bases for V and 6 bases for J; bases not matched to a gene: 6. The CDR3 loop spans 15 amino acids. Full variable domain (remainder filled in from reference TRBV9 and TRBJ2-1): DSGVTQTPKHLITATGQRVTLRCSPRSGDLSVYWYQQSLDQGLQFLIQYYNGEERAKGNILERFSAQQFPDLHSELNLSSLELGDSALYFCASSVEGAPGNEQFFGPGTRLTVL.

J is TRBJ2-3 and V is TRBV9; D is possibly TRBD2 (5 bases). Germline CDR1 and CDR2: SGDLS and YYNGEE. This CDR3 region has 12 residues. V lost 2 bases, J lost 8 bases, and 9 bases lay in between. The CDR3 protein is CASSVTGFTQYF. CDR3 DNA sequence: TGTGCCAGCAGCGTTACGGGATTTACGCAGTATTTT.

This chain connects TRBV5-1 to TRBJ2-3; D not certain. Germline V gene lookup returns CDR1 SGHRS and CDR2 YFSETQ. The CDR3 consists of 14 residues. Trimming removed 4 bases at V and 2 bases at J, with 11 bases between. CDR3 in DNA: TGCGCCAGCAGCAACGACACAGCCACAGATACGCAGTATTTT. Amino acids: CASSNDTATDTQYF.